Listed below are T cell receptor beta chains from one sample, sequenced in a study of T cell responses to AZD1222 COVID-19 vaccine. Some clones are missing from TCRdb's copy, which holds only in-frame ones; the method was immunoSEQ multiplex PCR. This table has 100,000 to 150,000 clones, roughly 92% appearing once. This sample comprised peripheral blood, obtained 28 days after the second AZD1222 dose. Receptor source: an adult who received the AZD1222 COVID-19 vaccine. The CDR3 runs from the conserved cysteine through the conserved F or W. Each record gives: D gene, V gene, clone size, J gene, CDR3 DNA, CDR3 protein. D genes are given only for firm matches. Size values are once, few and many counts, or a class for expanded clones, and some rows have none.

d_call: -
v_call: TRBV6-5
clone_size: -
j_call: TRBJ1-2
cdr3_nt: TGTGCCAGCAGTTACTCGAATTCGGGGCAATATGGCTACACCTTC
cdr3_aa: CASSYSNSGQYGYTF

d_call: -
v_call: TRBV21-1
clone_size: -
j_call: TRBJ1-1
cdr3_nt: TGTGCCAGCTTAACTTTACCGGGACAAATGAACACTGAAGCTTTCTTT
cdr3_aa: CASLTLPGQMNTEAFF

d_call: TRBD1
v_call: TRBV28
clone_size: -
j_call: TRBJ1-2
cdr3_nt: TGTGCCAGCGGAATTCCGGGACAGGGGTATCGGGATGGCTACACCTTC
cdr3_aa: CASGIPGQGYRDGYTF

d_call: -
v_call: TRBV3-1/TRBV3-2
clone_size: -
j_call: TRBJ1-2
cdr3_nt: TGTGCCAGCAGCCCTTACCAAAACTTAAACTATGGCTACACCTTC
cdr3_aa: CASSPYQNLNYGYTF

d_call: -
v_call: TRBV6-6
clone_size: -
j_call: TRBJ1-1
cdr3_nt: TGTGCCAGCAGTTACTCGACTAGGGTTGTGAACACTGAAGCTTTCTTT
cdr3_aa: CASSYSTRVVNTEAFF

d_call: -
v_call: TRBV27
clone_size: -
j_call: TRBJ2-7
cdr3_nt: TGTGCCAGCAGTTTATCTTACGAGCAGTACTTC
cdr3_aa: CASSLSYEQYF

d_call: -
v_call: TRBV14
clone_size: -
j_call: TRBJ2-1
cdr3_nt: TGTGCCAGCAGCCAAGGAAGGGGACTGATAAATGAGCAGTTCTTC
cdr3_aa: CASSQGRGLINEQFF

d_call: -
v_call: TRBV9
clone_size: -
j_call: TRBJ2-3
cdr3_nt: TGTGCCAGCAGCACCTTTTCTAGGGATACGCAGTATTTT
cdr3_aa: CASSTFSRDTQYF

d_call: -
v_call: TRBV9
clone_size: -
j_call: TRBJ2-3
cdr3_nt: TGTGCCAGCAGCACTAGTGGCCTTGGAGATACGCAGTATTTT
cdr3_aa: CASSTSGLGDTQYF

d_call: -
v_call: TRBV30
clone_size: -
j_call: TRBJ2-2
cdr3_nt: TGTGCCTGGAGCAGGGGACCCGGGGAGCTGTTTTTT
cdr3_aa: CAWSRGPGELFF

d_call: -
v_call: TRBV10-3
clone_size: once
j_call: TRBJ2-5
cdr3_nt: TGTGCCATCAGTGTAAGGGGGGTCCAAGAGACCCAGTACTTC
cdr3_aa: CAISVRGVQETQYF

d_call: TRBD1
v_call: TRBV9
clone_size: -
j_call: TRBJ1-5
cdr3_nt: TGTGCCAGCAGCGCCCAGGGGGCCGGCAATCAGCCCCAGCATTTT
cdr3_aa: CASSAQGAGNQPQHF

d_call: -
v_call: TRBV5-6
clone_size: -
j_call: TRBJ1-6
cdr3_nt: TGTGCCAGCAGCTTGTGGGAATCACCCCTCCACTTT
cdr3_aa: CASSLWESPLHF

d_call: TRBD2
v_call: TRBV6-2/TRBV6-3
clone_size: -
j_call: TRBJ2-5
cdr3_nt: TGTGCCAGCAGCCCCGGGCTGGGAGGGCGCCAAGAGACCCAGTACTTC
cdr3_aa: CASSPGLGGRQETQYF

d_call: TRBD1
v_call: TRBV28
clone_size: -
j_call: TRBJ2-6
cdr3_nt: TGTGCCAGCAGTCGGACAGGGGACGGGGCCAACGTCCTGACTTTC
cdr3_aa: CASSRTGDGANVLTF

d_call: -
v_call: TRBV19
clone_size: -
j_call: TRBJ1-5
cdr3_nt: TGTGCCAGTAGTTCCTCCCGGGGTGGGGGCCTGGTTAGCAATCAGCCCCAGCATTTT
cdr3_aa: CASSSSRGGGLVSNQPQHF

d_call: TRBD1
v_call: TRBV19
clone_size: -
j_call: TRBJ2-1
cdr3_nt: TGTGCCAGTAGTTTTCAGGGGGCCTACAATGAGCAGTTCTTC
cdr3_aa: CASSFQGAYNEQFF

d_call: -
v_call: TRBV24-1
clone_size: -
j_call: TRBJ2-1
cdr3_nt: TGTGCCGCCTCGAGGCGGGTCCTATACAATGAGCAGTTCTTC
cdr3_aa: CAASRRVLYNEQFF

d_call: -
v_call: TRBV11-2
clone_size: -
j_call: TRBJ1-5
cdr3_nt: TGTGCCAGCAGCCTCGGGCTTGATAGCAATCAGCCCCAGCATTTT
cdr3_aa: CASSLGLDSNQPQHF

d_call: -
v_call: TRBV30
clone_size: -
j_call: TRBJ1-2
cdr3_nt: TGTGCCTGGAGTGGCGGGTATGTTGGCTACACCTTC
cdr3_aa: CAWSGGYVGYTF

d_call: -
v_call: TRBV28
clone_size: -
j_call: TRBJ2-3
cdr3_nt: TGTGCCAGCTTGGGACCCCTCACAGATACGCAGTATTTT
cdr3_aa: CASLGPLTDTQYF